The 6 T cell receptor beta chains below come from one sample, sequenced in a study of T cell repertoires in cytomegalovirus infection. Their cognate antigens are unknown. TCRdb called the reads again in MiXCR, with one record for every CDR3 protein. There are about a million distinct CDR3 sequences in the sample; roughly 30% occur only once, and over 13% lies in the top ten. The sample here was cultured CD8+ T cells from PBMCs, taken from culture after CMV antigen stimulation. The source is a human donor in good health (CMV status not recorded). Some clones in this sample may be carry-over from other donors' samples.

The sample holds many counts of this clonotype. The rearrangement links TRBV7-8 to TRBJ2-7; D gene uncertain. This CDR3 region has 12 residues. The ends were cut back, 1 base at V and 3 bases at J, with 4 bases in the middle. CDR1 and CDR2 from the germline V gene are SGHVS and FQNEAQ. DNA of the CDR3: TGTGCCAGCAGCTTAGAACGCTACGAGCAGTACGTC. Protein sequence: CASSLERYEQYV.

Only one count was recorded for this clonotype. The rearrangement links TRBV27 to TRBJ2-7; D uncertain. In germline, CDR1 is MNHEY, CDR2 SMNVEV (reference sequence). The CDR3 is 15 amino acids. Trimming cost V 2 bases and J 0 bases, with 11 bases left between them. CDR3 bases: TGTGCCAGCAGTTTAGTCGCGCCCCCCTCCTACGAGCAGTACTTC. Its translation: CASSLVAPPSYEQYF.

This clonotype was seen many times. The chain links TRBV7-8 to TRBJ1-5, with 9 bases that match TRBD1. Trimming removed 6 bases from V and 7 bases from J; junction bases left unmatched: 13. The CDR3 is 16 amino acids. CDR1 is SGHVS and CDR2 is FQNEAQ in the germline V gene. CDR3 nucleotide sequence: TGTGCCAGCAGTTCCACCGGGACAGGGATCGGGCAGCCCCAGCATTTT. Translating it yields CASSSTGTGIGQPQHF.

This clonotype was observed a few times. The chain couples TRBV19 to TRBJ1-6; perhaps TRBD1 as D (5 bases). Germline V gives CDR1 LNHDA, CDR2 SQIVND (reference sequence). This CDR3 has 16 residues. Trimming cost V 9 bases and J 10 bases, with 25 bases left between them. CDR3: CASREEHRFPGSPLHF. The DNA of the CDR3 is TGTGCCAGCAGAGAAGAACACAGGTTTCCCGGCTCACCCCTCCACTTT. Full variable domain (rest looked up from reference TRBV19 and TRBJ1-6): DGGITQSPKYLFRKEGQNVTLSCEQNLNHDAMYWYRQDPGQGLRLIYYSQIVNDFQKGDIAEGYSVSREKKESFPLTVTSAQKNPTAFYLCASREEHRFPGSPLHFGNGTRLTVT.

This chain uses TRBV6-2 or TRBV6-3 with TRBJ2-1; 7 bases fit TRBD2. The V and J ends lost 4 bases and 0 bases, in that order; junction bases with no gene match: 6. CDR3 length: 16 residues. Germline-derived CDR1 and CDR2 are MNHEY and SVGEGT. Here the CDR3 DNA reads TGTGCCAGCAGTTTGGCTAGCGGAACCTCCTACAATGAGCAGTTCTTC. It codes for CASSLASGTSYNEQFF.

This clonotype was observed a few times. The CDR3 coding sequence is TGTGCCAGCAGCCGTCCCGGGACTAGCGGATACGAGCAGTACTTC. It encodes CASSRPGTSGYEQYF. The chain joins TRBV6-6 to TRBJ2-7; 11 nucleotides match TRBD2. Germline trimming cut 6 bases from V and 4 bases from J; bases unmatched to any gene: 8. Per the germline V gene, CDR1 is MNHNY and CDR2 is SVGAGI (reference sequence). The CDR3 totals 15 residues.